The sequence of this T cell receptor beta chain was determined in a study of persistence of HIV-infected CD4 T cells. Cells were stimulated with CMV-infected fibroblast lysates at about 9.4 ug/mL. CD40L-negative CD69-negative CD45RO-high memory CD4+ T cells were sorted as populations depleted of antigen-responding cells. Suppressive ART was started during chronic HIV-1 infection in these adults. This CDR3 is built from 16 residues. V was pared by 1 base and J by 4 bases, with 4 bases of the junction left unmatched. Looked up from germline, CDR1 is MNHEY and CDR2 is SMNVEV (reference sequence). This was the immunoSEQ version 4 assay in survey mode. The data were produced by immunoSEQ multiplex PCR, yet TCRdb's version contains in-frame clones alone and is incomplete. The sample has 50,000 or so clones; about 80% are singletons. On this clone: No antigen is known for it.

The specimen comprised CD4+ T cells sorted from PBMCs after approximately 19-hour stimulation, sampled from a patient who received antiretroviral therapy. The V gene is TRBV27, the J gene TRBJ1-5, with TRBD1 matching 10 bases. This TCR was recovered from an adult man with HIV who was CMV-seropositive. CDR3 sequence reads: CASSLYMGQGNQPQHF. The CDR3 bases are TGTGCCAGCAGTTTATACATGGGACAGGGGAATCAGCCCCAGCATTTT.